Below, 10 T cell receptor beta chains from the same sample are listed, as sequenced in a study of blood T cell repertoires in COVID-19. Measured with immunoSEQ multiplex PCR; TCRdb has only the in-frame clones, and not every one. This table has 150,000 to 200,000 clones, approximately 93% appearing once. The sample comprised peripheral blood. All receptors come from a woman aged 60-75 years with COVID-19, enrolled during active disease.

This CDR3 is CASADGRDQPQHF. The CDR3 nucleotides are TGTGCCAGCGCGGACGGGAGGGATCAGCCCCAGCATTTT. The J gene is TRBJ1-5, the V gene TRBV7-2; D unclear. V shed 8 bases and J shed 5 bases, with 13 bases lying between them. CDR3 size: 13 residues. CDR1 SGHTA and CDR2 FQGNSA come from the germline V gene.

The rearrangement joins TRBV9 to TRBJ2-7; D perhaps matches TRBD1 (6 bases). Trimming removed 4 bases at V and 5 bases at J, with 13 bases between. The CDR3 is made up of 13 amino acids. The germline V gene encodes CDR1 SGDLS and CDR2 YYNGEE. The CDR3 loop is CASSQQGYNEQYF. The CDR3 nucleotides are TGTGCCAGCAGCCAACAGGGTTACAACGAGCAGTACTTC. The complete variable domain, with remaining parts taken from reference TRBV9 and TRBJ2-7, reads DSGVTQTPKHLITATGQRVTLRCSPRSGDLSVYWYQQSLDQGLQFLIQYYNGEERAKGNILERFSAQQFPDLHSELNLSSLELGDSALYFCASSQQGYNEQYFGPGTRLTVT.

V is TRBV18 and J is TRBJ2-5, with no clear D. The CDR3 runs to 13 residues. The germline V gene has CDR1 KGHSH and CDR2 LQKENI. V was pared by 3 bases and J by 2 bases, with 7 bases between. The DNA of the CDR3 is TGTGCCAGCTCACCGGCCCCTCAAGAGACCCAGTACTTC. It specifies CASSPAPQETQYF.

J is TRBJ1-2 and V is TRBV10-3, with 7 bases aligning to TRBD1. The germline V gene encodes CDR1 ENHRY and CDR2 SYGVKD. The CDR3 is 14 amino acids. V lost 6 bases, J lost 4 bases, and 8 bases stayed unmatched. In DNA form, the CDR3 reads TGTGCCATCAGCTCTACCGGGACAGCCTATGGCTACACCTTC. It specifies CAISSTGTAYGYTF.

The chain employs TRBV19 and TRBJ1-6; D is ambiguous. CDR1 and CDR2 from the germline V gene are LNHDA and SQIVND (reference sequence). The CDR3 loop spans 13 amino acids. The germline V and J ends were trimmed by 1 base and 14 bases, with 12 bases remaining between them. The CDR3 region has the DNA TGTGCCAGTAGTATAGGTATCGACCGGGCCCTCCACTTT. Translation: CASSIGIDRALHF.

This chain joins TRBV25-1 and TRBJ2-2, with D possibly TRBD1 on 5 matching bases. The CDR3 is 16 residues long. The V end was cut by 9 bases, the J end by 5 bases, with 22 bases between. Germline V gene data show CDR1 as MGHDK and CDR2 as SYGVNS. CDR3 in DNA: TGTGCCAGTCAACACGCAGGGATCACTCTGACCGGGGAGCTGTTTTTT. This sequence encodes CASQHAGITLTGELFF.

V gene TRBV9 combines with J gene TRBJ1-3; D perhaps matches TRBD1 (5 bases). Per germline, CDR1 SGDLS and CDR2 YYNGEE. This CDR3 comprises 15 residues. V was clipped by 0 bases and J by 7 bases, with 14 bases between them. CDR3 loop: CASSVEGQETNTIYF. In DNA, the CDR3 is TGTGCCAGCAGCGTAGAGGGGCAGGAGACGAACACCATATATTTT.

The CDR3 sequence: CASSLVSSRAESFF. CDR3 sequence (DNA): TGTGCCAGCAGCTTAGTCTCAAGCAGGGCCGAGAGCTTCTTT. The chain links TRBV5-6 to TRBJ1-1; a weak D match, TRBD1 (5 bases). The CDR3 consists of 14 residues. V lost 2 bases to trimming and J lost 14 bases, with 22 bases between them. Germline V lookup: CDR1 SGHDT, CDR2 YYEEEE.

The chain has TRBV6-2 or TRBV6-3 and TRBJ1-2; the match to TRBD1 covers 9 bases. The V and J ends lost 5 bases and 3 bases, in that order; junction bases with no gene match: 4. The CDR3 runs to 14 residues. Germline values: CDR1 MNHEY, CDR2 SVGEGT. The CDR3 here is CASSRGQGDYGYTF. Written as DNA, the CDR3 is TGTGCCAGCAGTAGGGGACAGGGAGACTATGGCTACACCTTC.

The chain couples TRBV9 to TRBJ2-3, with 14 bases aligning to TRBD2. Trimming took 4 bases from V and 6 from J; bases not matched to a gene: 10. CDR1 SGDLS and CDR2 YYNGEE come from the germline V gene. The CDR3 loop spans 17 amino acids. DNA for the CDR3: TGTGCCAGCAGCTACGGGACTAGCGGGGGAGTAGATGATACGCAGTATTTT. Protein product: CASSYGTSGGVDDTQYF.